This TCR beta chain was identified during a study of CD8 T cells in ankylosing spondylitis (dated 2017 in TCRdb). Broadly, across the study: To find TCR variants linked to disease, the study profiled T cell receptor beta repertoires in ankylosing spondylitis patients and healthy donors. Peripheral blood was sampled, and synovial fluid was also collected from ankylosing spondylitis patients. In total, the full study cohort was made up of some 100 healthy donors and some 26 ankylosing spondylitis patients.

This clonotype was recorded a few times. Its recognized antigen is unknown. There are no base qualities to consult, and no much larger clone falls within one base. The CDR3 numbers 13 residues from cysteine through phenylalanine. This entry keeps only the CDR3 DNA: 39 bases, framed from base 1. Looking up the germline V gene yields CDR1 KGHDR and CDR2 SFDVKD. The V end loses 2 bases and the J end loses 2 bases, and a stretch of 5 bases separates them. Sequencing instrument: Illumina HiSeq 2500. TCR beta libraries were prepared by quantitative 5'-RACE with molecular barcodes. Per the authors' processing: A new computational method based on a probabilistic model of VDJ rearrangement was used to identify disease-linked TCR variants. TCRdb's own reprocessing of the public reads used fastp at Q25 and MiXCR and kept productive beta chains. Rows with a matching CDR3 protein are joined into one entry that keeps the most common DNA and genes. These V and J calls are TCRdb output, not the study's own analysis. Recorded for this sample are approximately 60,000 distinct CDR3 sequences; approximately 5.7% of them occurred a single time. The ten largest account for 5% of the sample.

Synovial fluid samples were matched to blood samples from the same ankylosing spondylitis patients. General conclusions and limits of the study: In peripheral blood, the disease-linked clones were found at relatively low frequencies and had a CD8+ phenotype. A TCR beta motif of 8 or 9 highly homologous amino acid variants appeared characteristic of blood from ankylosing spondylitis patients. According to the report, matched synovial fluid samples from ankylosing spondylitis patients were significantly enriched for the disease-linked clones. Some TCR beta motif variants had previously been reported in synovial fluid and blood of reactive arthritis patients, which suggested common disease-initiation mechanisms.

The clonotype comes from a male donor with ankylosing spondylitis. The material sequenced was synovial fluid, either unsorted or a sorted T cell fraction (not recorded which). The chain couples TRBV24-1 to TRBJ2-5, and perhaps TRBD2 as D gene, on 5 matching bases. In nucleotides, the sequence is TGTGCCACCAGTGATTCGGGGCAAGAGACCCAGTACTTC. Translated, this is CATSDSGQETQYF.